The source of this TCR beta chain is a study of beta chain features in type 1 diabetes. This clone was found a few times. Its antigen is unknown. Whole-study results and caveats: Moderate yet significant TCRB CDR3 shortening was seen in Type 1 diabetes patients in all four CD4+ subsets.

The entirety of the isolated RNA underwent reverse transcription, so expressed TCRB transcripts were sequenced. This table comes from immunoSEQ multiplex PCR, and its TCRdb copy is limited to in-frame clones, with some not included. The sample shows 150,000 to 200,000 clones, approximately 9% of them seen only once. The TCR comes from a woman under 30 with type 1 diabetes. Sample: central memory CD4+ T cells from blood.

The CDR3 DNA reads as TGCAGCGTGGAGGGACAGGGCGGAAACACTGAAGCTTTCTTT. It codes for CSVEGQGGNTEAFF. This chain uses TRBV29-1 with TRBJ1-1; 9 bases agree with TRBD1. CDR3 length equals 14 residues. The germline CDR1 and CDR2 sequences are SQVTM and ANQGSEA. J was trimmed by 2 bases and V by 6 bases; bases with no gene match: 7.